The sequence of this T cell receptor beta chain was determined in a study of T cell responses to AZD1222 COVID-19 vaccine. Study information: Pooling covered second doses at about 4 or about 12 weeks.

TCRdb's copy holds only in-frame clones and misses some; the assay was immunoSEQ multiplex PCR. The sample yields around 150,000 clones, roughly 90% seen once. Study-wide results and caveats: Donors were chiefly white British, with a greater number of females, and clonal diversity was perhaps underestimated.

In the case of this clone: The antigen is not known.

This sequence originates from an adult in good health. The sample was peripheral blood, taken on day 0 of AZD1222 vaccination.

CDR3 loop: CAWSRGREEAFF. The CDR3 nucleotides are TGTGCCTGGAGTAGGGGGCGCGAAGAAGCTTTCTTT. This chain joins TRBV30 and TRBJ1-1, with 7 positions matching TRBD1. Germline loops: CDR1 GTSNPN, CDR2 SVGIG (reference sequence). CDR3 size: 12 residues. J lost 8 bases, V lost 2 bases, and 5 bases had no gene match.